This T cell receptor (beta chain) is drawn from a study of T cells after yellow fever vaccination. Looking at the study overall: Fractions of limited cellularity were prepared by means of SMART-Seq v4 Ultra Low Input.

This clonotype was seen only a few times. Its specificity is unknown. Study-wide findings and caveats: Clones from primary vaccination mostly reappeared after the booster (around 97% CD4, approximately 86% CD8). FACS-sorted repertoires could harbor abundant contaminating bulk-population clonotypes.

The CDR3 is made up of 14 amino acids. In germline, CDR1 is MGHDK, CDR2 SYGVNS. The J segment lost 1 base and the V segment lost 3 bases, leaving 2 bases of the junction unmatched. UMIs and a universal primer site were added when TCR cDNA was made by 5'RACE template switching. TCRdb re-called the 5' RACE reads with MiXCR, one entry per CDR3 protein. The top ten hold more than 15% of the sample, which has about 340,000 distinct CDR3 sequences, 8.5% to 9% seen once. This clonotype was sampled from a man between 18 and 29 years old who received the YFV17D yellow fever vaccine. The V and J genes are TRBV25-1 and TRBJ1-1; 7 bases fit TRBD1. The source material was PBMCs, sampled on the day of the first yellow fever vaccination. The CDR3 is CASSETGRNTEAFF. The CDR3 DNA is TGTGCCAGCAGTGAGACAGGGAGGAACACTGAAGCTTTCTTT.